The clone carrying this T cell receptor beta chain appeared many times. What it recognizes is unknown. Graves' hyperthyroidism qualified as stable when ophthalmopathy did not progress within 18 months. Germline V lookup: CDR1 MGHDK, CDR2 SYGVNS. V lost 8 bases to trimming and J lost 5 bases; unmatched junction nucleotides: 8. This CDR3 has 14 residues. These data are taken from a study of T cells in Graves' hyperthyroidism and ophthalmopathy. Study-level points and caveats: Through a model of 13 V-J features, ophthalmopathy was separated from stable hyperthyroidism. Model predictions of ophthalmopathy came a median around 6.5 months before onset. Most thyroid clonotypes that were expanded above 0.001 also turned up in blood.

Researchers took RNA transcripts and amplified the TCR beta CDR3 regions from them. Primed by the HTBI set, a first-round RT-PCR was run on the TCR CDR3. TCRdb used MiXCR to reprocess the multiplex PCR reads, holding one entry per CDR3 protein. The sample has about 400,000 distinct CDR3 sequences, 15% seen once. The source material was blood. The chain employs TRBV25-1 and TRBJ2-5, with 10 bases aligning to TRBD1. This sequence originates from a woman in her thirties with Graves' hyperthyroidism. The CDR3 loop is CASDRGLREETQYF. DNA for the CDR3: TGTGCCAGCGACAGGGGGCTAAGAGAGGAGACCCAGTACTTC.